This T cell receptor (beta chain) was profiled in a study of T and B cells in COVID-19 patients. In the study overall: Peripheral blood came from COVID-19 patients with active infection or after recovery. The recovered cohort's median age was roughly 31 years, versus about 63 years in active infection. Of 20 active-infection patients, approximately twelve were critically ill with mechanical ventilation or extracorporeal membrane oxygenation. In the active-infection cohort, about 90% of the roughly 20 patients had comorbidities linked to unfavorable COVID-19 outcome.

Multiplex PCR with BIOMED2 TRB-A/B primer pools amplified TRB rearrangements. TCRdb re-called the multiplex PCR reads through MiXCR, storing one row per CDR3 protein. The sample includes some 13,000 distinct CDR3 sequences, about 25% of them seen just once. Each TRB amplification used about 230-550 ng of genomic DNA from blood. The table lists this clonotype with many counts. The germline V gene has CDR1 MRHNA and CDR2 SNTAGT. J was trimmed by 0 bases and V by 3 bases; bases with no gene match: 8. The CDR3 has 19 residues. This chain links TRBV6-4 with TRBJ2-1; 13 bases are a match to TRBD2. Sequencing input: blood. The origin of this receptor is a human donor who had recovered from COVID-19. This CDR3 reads CASSEGLAGAPLSYNEQFF. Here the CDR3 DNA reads TGTGCCAGCAGTGAAGGACTAGCGGGGGCCCCCCTCTCCTACAATGAGCAGTTCTTC.